This entry lists 18 T cell receptor beta chains sequenced from one sample in a study of T cells after yellow fever vaccination. TCRdb called the 5' RACE reads again in MiXCR, with one record for every CDR3 protein. The data contain around 610,000 distinct CDR3 sequences, approximately 13% of them seen just once; the ten biggest clones take up over 12%. Material: PBMCs, obtained on the day of the yellow fever booster vaccination. Every receptor here comes from a man between 25 and 39 years old who received the YFV17D yellow fever vaccine.

This clonotype was seen more than once but under ten times. The DNA for the CDR3 is TGTGCCAGCAGTTACATAGCGGGAGGTACCGGGGAGCTGTTTTTT. This encodes CASSYIAGGTGELFF. The chain has TRBV6-2 or TRBV6-3 and TRBJ2-2, with 10 nucleotides matching TRBD2. This CDR3 has 15 residues. With 2 bases clipped from V and 5 bases from J, the junction kept 2 bases outside the gene matches. Germline V gene sequence: CDR1 MNHEY, CDR2 SVGEGT.

The V call is TRBV6-5, the J call TRBJ1-1, with D perhaps matching TRBD1 (5 bases). Trimming cost V 5 bases and J 6 bases, with 7 bases left between them. The CDR3 sequence is 11 residues long. Germline CDR1 reads MNHEY; CDR2 reads SVGAGI. This chain's CDR3 is CASSQGPEAFF. The CDR3 DNA sequence: TGTGCCAGCAGTCAGGGACCTGAAGCTTTCTTT.

This clonotype has more than one count but fewer than ten. V is TRBV9 and J is TRBJ2-5; D is unresolved. The germline V and J ends were trimmed by 0 bases and 5 bases, with 14 bases remaining between them. This CDR3 has 15 amino acids. Germline V CDR1 and CDR2: SGDLS, YYNGEE. CDR3 region: CASSVGAHGLETQYF. The CDR3, as DNA: TGTGCCAGCAGCGTAGGGGCCCATGGGCTGGAGACCCAGTACTTC.

This clonotype was recorded at least ten times. The genes are TRBV12-3 or TRBV12-4 and TRBJ2-1, with 10 nucleotides matching TRBD2. The CDR3 is 13 residues long. The CDR3 DNA is TGTGCTAGCGGGGGGAGCTCCTACAATGAGCAGTTCTTC. It codes for CASGGSSYNEQFF.

The rearrangement links TRBV18 to TRBJ2-1; 9 bases are shared with TRBD2. CDR1 is KGHSH and CDR2 is LQKENI in the germline V gene. Trimming took 1 base from V and 5 from J; bases not matched to a gene: 6. The CDR3 is 16 residues long. The DNA of the CDR3 is TGTGCCAGCTCACCACGGGCTAGCGGGGAAAACAATGAGCAGTTCTTC. It codes for CASSPRASGENNEQFF.

This chain's CDR3 is CASRPRVLEKLFF. Written as DNA, the CDR3 is TGTGCCAGCAGACCCAGGGTATTGGAAAAACTGTTTTTT. The chain joins TRBV6-1 to TRBJ1-4, with TRBD1 as a possible D gene (5 bases). Germline V gene lookup returns CDR1 MNHNS and CDR2 SASEGT. Deletions cut 6 bases from V and 8 bases from J, with 13 bases between. CDR3 length: 13 amino acids.

This chain links TRBV9 with TRBJ2-7; D possibly uses TRBD1 or TRBD2 (5 bases each). Germline CDR1 reads SGDLS; CDR2 reads YYNGEE. V was shortened by 5 bases and J by 7 bases, with 22 bases between the two germline ends. The CDR3 is 15 residues long. CDR3 in amino acids: CASSSTGTLGIEQYF. The CDR3 nucleotides read TGTGCCAGCAGTTCCACCGGGACCCTCGGCATTGAGCAGTACTTC.

This clonotype has a handful of counts. This sequence joins TRBV10-3 and TRBJ2-5; TRBD2 aligns across 7 bases. This CDR3 spans 12 amino acids. The germline gives CDR1 ENHRY, CDR2 SYGVKD. After removal of 4 bases from V and 4 bases from J, the junction contained 0 bases not matched to a gene. DNA for the CDR3: TGTGCCATCAGTGGCGGGAGAGAGACCCAGTACTTC. It codes for CAISGGRETQYF.

The J gene is TRBJ1-3, the V gene TRBV12-3 or TRBV12-4; possibly TRBD1 for D (5 bases). The length of the CDR3 is 14 residues. Trimming removed 6 bases at V and 2 bases at J, with 11 bases between. CDR3 coding DNA: TGTGCCAGCAGGAGGGACGTCGCTGGAAACACCATATATTTT. It codes for CASRRDVAGNTIYF.

The V call is TRBV7-9, the J call TRBJ2-1; D possibly corresponds to TRBD2 (7 bases). The V gene lost 8 bases and the J gene lost 7 bases, with 24 bases spanning the gap. The CDR3 extends over 16 amino acids. CDR1 is SEHNR, CDR2 FQNEAQ, per germline (reference sequence). CDR3 sequence (DNA): TGTGCCAGCCATCTCCGGGGGGCTATTAGCGTTAATGAGCAGTTCTTC. Its protein is CASHLRGAISVNEQFF.

This rearrangement joins TRBV7-2 to TRBJ1-1; D is uncertain. CDR1 and CDR2 from the germline V gene are SGHTA and FQGNSA. Between the trimmed V and J ends, which lost 4 bases and 7 bases, there was a span of 19 bases. This CDR3 has 15 amino acids. CDR3 in amino acids: CASSSPSRAGIEAFF. The CDR3 DNA follows: TGTGCCAGCAGCTCCCCGAGCCGTGCGGGGATTGAAGCTTTCTTT.

This chain uses TRBV9 with TRBJ2-3, with TRBD2 as a possible D gene (5 bases). V dropped 0 bases and J dropped 4 bases, with 12 bases sitting between them. Germline CDR1 reads SGDLS; CDR2 reads YYNGEE. The CDR3 totals 15 residues. The chain's CDR3 is CASSVVSVSSDTQYF. The CDR3 DNA follows: TGTGCCAGCAGCGTAGTTAGCGTGTCCTCAGATACGCAGTATTTT.

V is TRBV9 and J is TRBJ2-7; D not resolved. CDR1 and CDR2 from the germline V gene are SGDLS and YYNGEE. V dropped 8 bases and J dropped 3 bases, with 9 bases sitting between them. The CDR3 has 11 amino acids. The CDR3 DNA is TGTGCCAGTGGGGTGGGCTACGAGCAGTACTTC. Translating gives CASGVGYEQYF.

There are a few counts of this clonotype. The conserved phenylalanine or tryptophan normally closing the CDR3 is absent here, so this likely arose from a read error. The chain has TRBV30 and TRBJ1-3; D remains unclear. Trimming stripped 0 bases from V and 4 bases from J, with 7 bases between. CDR1 is GTSNPN and CDR2 is SVGIG in the germline V gene (reference sequence). The CDR3 extends over 13 amino acids. CDR3 amino acids: CAWSVSSGNTIYV. CDR3 coding DNA: TGTGCCTGGAGTGTTAGCTCGGGAAACACCATATATGTT.

This clonotype was found a few times. The V call is TRBV19, the J call TRBJ2-3, with TRBD2 identical over 8 bases. Looked up from germline, CDR1 is LNHDA and CDR2 is SQIVND (reference sequence). V lost 9 bases, J lost 0 bases, and 5 bases stayed unmatched. This CDR3 contains 14 residues. The CDR3 is CASQTSGSTDTQYF. The CDR3 DNA reads as TGTGCCAGCCAAACTAGCGGCAGCACAGATACGCAGTATTTT.

The chain carries TRBV20-1 and TRBJ2-1; possibly TRBD1 or TRBD2 for D (5 bases each). This CDR3 spans 12 amino acids. V was shortened by 3 bases and J by 13 bases, with 16 bases between the two germline ends. Germline CDR1 and CDR2: DFQATT and SNEGSKA (reference sequence). The CDR3 bases are TGCAGTGCTAGTAATTCCGGGACCGACCAGTTCTTC. Translation gives CSASNSGTDQFF.

The V call is TRBV30, the J call TRBJ2-2, with D hard to call. The germline V and J ends were trimmed by 0 bases and 7 bases, with 9 bases remaining between them. The CDR3 runs to 13 residues. Per the germline V gene, CDR1 is GTSNPN and CDR2 is SVGIG (reference sequence). CDR3 protein: CAWSVMAFGELFF. The CDR3 bases are TGTGCCTGGAGTGTAATGGCTTTCGGGGAGCTGTTTTTT.

This clonotype was counted a few times. This chain links TRBV29-1 with TRBJ2-4; TRBD2 might be the D (6 bases). V lost 3 bases and J 0 bases, leaving 9 bases between the germline ends. The CDR3 is 14 residues long. Germline V lookup: CDR1 SQVTM, CDR2 ANQGSEA. The CDR3 sequence is CSVDAGLAKNIQYF. DNA of the CDR3: TGCAGCGTTGATGCGGGACTAGCCAAAAACATTCAGTACTTC.